The clone carrying this TCR beta chain was recorded at least ten times. The sample comes from a study of neurological immune-mediated disorders. With 0 bases removed from V and 1 base from J, the gap between germline ends came to 4 bases. CDR1 is SGHRS, CDR2 YFSETQ, per germline. The CDR3 has 13 residues. MiXCR was run by TCRdb on the 5' RACE reads, yielding one entry per CDR3 protein. The data contain just over 30,000 distinct CDR3 sequences, roughly 3.7% of them singletons. The clonotype comes from a woman aged 40-49 years in good health. The gene calls are TRBV5-1 and TRBJ1-2; no clear D gene. The sequencing input was CD4+ T cells from blood. The CDR3 spells CASSLDGNYGYTF. The DNA of the CDR3 is TGCGCCAGCAGCTTGGATGGTAACTATGGCTACACCTTC.